Reported below is one T cell receptor (beta chain). CDR1 and CDR2 from the germline V gene are GTSNPN and SVGIG (reference sequence). The CDR3 runs to 14 residues. Trimming took off 6 bases at V and 7 bases at J, with 18 bases between the two ends. TCRdb recomputed calls from the RT-PCR reads with MiXCR, one row per CDR3 protein. In the table there are fewer than 95,000 distinct CDR3 sequences, less than 5% of which are singletons. These data originate in a study of patients and donors after allogeneic stem cell transplantation. Source material: blood, either unsorted or a sorted T cell fraction (not recorded which). The chain is built from TRBV30 and TRBJ2-2; D may be TRBD2 (5 bases). The receptor was derived from a human donor who was either an allogeneic HSCT recipient or a stem cell or donor lymphocyte infusion donor (not recorded which). It is not recorded whose cells these are; they may come from a transplant donor. CDR3 in amino acids: CACLTRDSFGELFF. DNA of the CDR3: TGTGCCTGCCTCACCCGGGATTCTTTCGGGGAGCTGTTTTTT. Drawing the rest from reference TRBV30 and TRBJ2-2, the complete variable domain is SQTIHQWPATLVQPVGSPLSLECTVEGTSNPNLYWYRQAAGRGLQLLFYSVGIGQISSEVPQNLSASRPQDRQFILSSKKLLLSDSGFYLCACLTRDSFGELFFGEGSRLTVL.